This TCR beta chain was observed in a study of CD8+ T cells in alopecia areata. Trimming removed 5 bases from V and 3 bases from J, with 14 bases in between. CDR3 length equals 14 residues. CDR1 is SEHNR and CDR2 is FQNEAQ in the germline V gene (reference sequence). RNA extraction and reverse transcription yielded cDNA as sequencing template. Generated by immunoSEQ multiplex PCR, the TCRdb table keeps only in-frame clones and is missing some. This sample carries about 140,000 clones, roughly 86% of them seen once, and the ten largest clones take about 12%. Noted treatment: oral pan-JAK inhibitor, 5-10 mg twice daily.

The sample here was CD8+ T cells sorted from blood, taken at week 4, from a patient treated with tofacitinib. The clonotype comes from a human donor with alopecia areata. The chain combines TRBV7-9 with TRBJ2-7; no definite D call. In DNA, the CDR3 is TGTGCCAGCAGCCAGGACCTAGGTATCTACGAGCAGTACTTC. Residues: CASSQDLGIYEQYF.